The 12 T cell receptor beta chains reported below all come from one sample, sequenced in a study of T cells in Graves' hyperthyroidism and ophthalmopathy. RNA transcripts gave rise to amplified TCR beta CDR3 regions. The HTBI primer set was used in a first-round RT-PCR of the TCR CDR3. Each CDR3 protein gets one entry after TCRdb re-called the multiplex PCR reads with MiXCR. In the table there are about 640,000 distinct CDR3 sequences, about a fifth of which are singletons. Material: blood. The receptor set was obtained from a man younger than 40 with Graves' ophthalmopathy.

This clonotype was observed at least ten times. The rearrangement uses TRBV2 and TRBJ2-2; no reliable D call. The CDR3 totals 14 residues. V shed 2 bases and J shed 3 bases, with 7 bases lying between them. Germline values: CDR1 SNHLY, CDR2 FYNNEI. CDR3 coding DNA: TGTGCCAGCAGTGAACAAGGAGACACCGGGGAGCTGTTTTTT. This sequence encodes CASSEQGDTGELFF.

This clonotype was seen only a few times. J is TRBJ1-6 and V is TRBV6-1; D unclear. The CDR3 is 13 residues long. V dropped 8 bases and J dropped 7 bases, with 12 bases sitting between them. Germline lookup yields CDR1 MNHNS and CDR2 SASEGT. The CDR3: CASRRVENSPLHF. The CDR3 DNA is TGTGCCAGCCGCCGGGTAGAAAATTCACCCCTCCACTTT.

This clonotype was seen more than once but under ten times. This chain joins TRBV6-1 and TRBJ2-7; TRBD2 aligns across 8 bases. Germline loops: CDR1 MNHNS, CDR2 SASEGT. V dropped 5 bases and J dropped 6; count of bases not matched to a gene: 15. The CDR3 totals 16 residues. The CDR3 sequence: CASSPQWGLAGIEQYF. The CDR3 nucleotides read TGTGCCAGCAGTCCGCAATGGGGGCTAGCGGGTATCGAGCAGTACTTC.

This clonotype has only a few counts. CDR3 protein: CASSEGQGGPHEQFF. The CDR3 coding sequence is TGTGCCAGCAGTGAGGGACAGGGGGGACCCCATGAGCAGTTCTTC. J is TRBJ2-1 and V is TRBV12-3 or TRBV12-4; the match to TRBD1 covers 11 bases. The CDR3 runs 15 residues. With V trimmed by 5 bases and J by 8 bases, 8 bases remained unmatched.

The chain uses TRBV18 and TRBJ2-5, with D possibly being TRBD1 (5 bases). Per germline, CDR1 KGHSH and CDR2 LQKENI. The germline V and J ends were trimmed by 4 bases and 1 base, with 13 bases remaining between them. This CDR3 is 15 amino acids long. The CDR3 nucleotides are TGTGCCAGCTCACAGTCTCAGGGCGGCCAAGAGACCCAGTACTTC. It is translated as CASSQSQGGQETQYF.

This clonotype was observed at least ten times. The chain combines TRBV5-1 with TRBJ2-3, with D unresolved. The CDR3 is 14 amino acids. Trimming left V 4 bases short and J 1 base short, with 10 bases between. Germline V gives CDR1 SGHRS, CDR2 YFSETQ. CDR3 nucleotides: TGCGCCAGCAGCGAGGAGTGGGGCACAGATACGCAGTATTTT. Protein: CASSEEWGTDTQYF.

Here the CDR3 DNA reads TGTGCCAGCAGGCGGCCCGACTCCTACAATGAGCAGTTCTTC. Its translation: CASRRPDSYNEQFF. This sequence joins TRBV6-1 and TRBJ2-1; no clear D gene. CDR1 is MNHNS and CDR2 is SASEGT in the germline V gene. Trimming left V 6 bases short and J 0 bases short, with 9 bases between. This CDR3 is built from 14 residues.

The chain uses TRBV30 and TRBJ2-6; D is perhaps TRBD1 (6 bases). The germline CDR1 and CDR2 sequences are GTSNPN and SVGIG (reference sequence). The CDR3 has 15 amino acids. Trimming removed 3 bases at V and 2 bases at J, with 11 bases between. As DNA, the CDR3 is TGTGCCTGGAGGACGAAGGGGGCTGGGGCCAACGTCCTGACTTTC. Protein product: CAWRTKGAGANVLTF.

This sequence joins TRBV7-2 and TRBJ2-3; no clear D. CDR1 is SGHTA, CDR2 FQGNSA, per germline. The CDR3 has 14 residues. V lost 2 bases to trimming and J lost 3 bases, with 9 bases between them. CDR3: CASSLNSFTDTQYF. In nucleotides, the CDR3 is TGTGCCAGCAGCTTAAACAGCTTTACAGATACGCAGTATTTT.

This chain links TRBV19 with TRBJ1-1, with D maybe TRBD1 (6 bases). This CDR3 region has 13 residues. Germline values: CDR1 LNHDA, CDR2 SQIVND (reference sequence). CDR3 amino acids: CAINGGLNTEAFF. CDR3 sequence (DNA): TGTGCAATCAACGGGGGCTTGAACACTGAAGCTTTCTTT. The full variable domain, in which reference TRBV19 and TRBJ1-1 provide the parts outside the CDR3, is DGGITQSPKYLFRKEGQNVTLSCEQNLNHDAMYWYRQDPGQGLRLIYYSQIVNDFQKGDIAEGYSVSREKKESFPLTVTSAQKNPTAFYLCAINGGLNTEAFFGQGTRLTVV.

This clonotype was counted ten times or more. This chain uses TRBV5-1 with TRBJ2-7, with 7 bases matching TRBD1. The V and J ends lost 4 bases and 5 bases, in that order; junction bases with no gene match: 6. This CDR3 comprises 13 residues. CDR1 and CDR2 from the germline V gene are SGHRS and YFSETQ. CDR3: CASSMRTGNEQYF. The CDR3 DNA follows: TGCGCCAGCAGCATGCGGACAGGTAACGAGCAGTACTTC.

The J gene is TRBJ2-2, the V gene TRBV10-2; the D gene is possibly TRBD1 (5 bases). The germline V and J ends were trimmed by 4 bases and 7 bases, with 13 bases remaining between them. This CDR3 comprises 14 residues. Germline assignment: CDR1 WSHSY and CDR2 SAAADI. The CDR3 spells CASSAPRVNGELFF. In DNA form, the CDR3 reads TGCGCCAGCAGTGCCCCCAGGGTGAACGGGGAGCTGTTTTTT.